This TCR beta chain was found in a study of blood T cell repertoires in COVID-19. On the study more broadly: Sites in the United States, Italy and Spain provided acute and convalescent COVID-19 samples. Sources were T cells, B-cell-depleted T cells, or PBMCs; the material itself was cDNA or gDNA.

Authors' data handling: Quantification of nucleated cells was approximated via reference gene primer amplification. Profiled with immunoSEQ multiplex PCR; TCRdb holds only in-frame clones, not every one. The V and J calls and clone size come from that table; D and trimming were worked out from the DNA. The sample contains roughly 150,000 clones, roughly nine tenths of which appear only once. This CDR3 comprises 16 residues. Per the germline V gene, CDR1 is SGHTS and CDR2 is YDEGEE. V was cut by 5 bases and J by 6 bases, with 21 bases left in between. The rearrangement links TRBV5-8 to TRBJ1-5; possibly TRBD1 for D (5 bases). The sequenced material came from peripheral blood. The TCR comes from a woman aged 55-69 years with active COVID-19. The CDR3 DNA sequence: TGTGCCAGCAGTTCCGGGACGGGAGTAGTAGGTCAGCCCCAGCATTTT. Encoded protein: CASSSGTGVVGQPQHF.